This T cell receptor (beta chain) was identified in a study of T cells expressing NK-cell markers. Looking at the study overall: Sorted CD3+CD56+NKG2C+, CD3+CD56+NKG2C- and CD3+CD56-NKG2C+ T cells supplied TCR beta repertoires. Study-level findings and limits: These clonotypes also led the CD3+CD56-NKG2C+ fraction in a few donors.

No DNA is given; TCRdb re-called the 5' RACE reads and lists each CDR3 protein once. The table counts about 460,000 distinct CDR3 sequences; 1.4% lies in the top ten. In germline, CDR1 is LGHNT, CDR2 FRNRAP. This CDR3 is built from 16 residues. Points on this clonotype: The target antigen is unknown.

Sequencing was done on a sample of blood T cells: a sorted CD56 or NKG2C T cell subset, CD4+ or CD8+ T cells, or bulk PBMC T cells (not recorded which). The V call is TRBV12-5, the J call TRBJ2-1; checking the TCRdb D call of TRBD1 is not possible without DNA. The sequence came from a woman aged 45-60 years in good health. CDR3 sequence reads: CASGLPGTGSDNEQFF. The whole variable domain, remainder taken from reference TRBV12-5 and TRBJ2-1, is DARVTQTPRHKVTEMGQEVTMRCQPILGHNTVFWYRQTMMQGLELLAYFRNRAPLDDSGMPKDRFSAEMPDATLATLKIQPSEPRDSAVYFCASGLPGTGSDNEQFFGPGTRLTVL.